This T cell receptor (beta chain) was profiled in a study of cytomegalovirus exposure and HLA in healthy donors (dated by TCRdb to the late 2010s). Context from the whole study: According to a later analysis, the 120 or so validation repertoires were produced on the same platform as the 666 repertoires of the first cohort. In addition to the first cohort of approximately 670 subjects, a separate validation cohort of 130 or so different subjects was used. The study was designed to test whether signatures of past pathogen exposure could be identified by cataloging public T cell receptors. High-throughput TCR immunosequencing, statistical association of individual TCRs with disease status, and machine learning were combined to predict cytomegalovirus infection status. Here is what the overall study found, with its caveats: It was suggested by the authors that the approach could potentially be generalized to other disease states and immunological phenotypes. In vitro tests confirmed that a few of the cytomegalovirus-associated TCR beta chains recognize cytomegalovirus antigens. The validation cohort had no HLA typing available for a later analysis, so co-occurrence within that cohort was assessed over all 120 or so repertoires. In a later analysis, TCRs clustered in the first cohort were found to also tend to co-occur in the roughly 130 validation repertoires, with roughly 93% of cluster scores above 0. In the study, approximately 160 TCR beta chains were listed as associated with cytomegalovirus. The classifier was reported to diagnose cytomegalovirus status with high specificity and sensitivity in both the original and validation cohorts. Most TCR sequences were seen in very few donors, while some public TCRs were found in many individuals.

A word on this clone: Its antigen target is currently unknown. No qualities accompany the bases; no much larger clone lies one base away. Other DNA sequences from this sample encode an identical CDR3 as well.

Donors formed part of the validation cohort, which comprised approximately 130 subjects and was distinct from the first cohort of 550 to 850 subjects. At the junction V is shortened by 0 bases and J by 3 bases, with 8 bases in between. CDR1 and CDR2 are drawn from the germline V gene: SGDLS, YYNGEE. The CDR3 goes from the cysteine to the phenylalanine over 14 residues. Only the CDR3 DNA is retained, 42 bases long and in frame from the first base. Libraries came from the immunoSEQ multiplex PCR assay. The study's own analysis went as follows. A statistical classification framework was built for diagnosing cytomegalovirus status from the catalog of TCR beta chain sequences. This is the immuneACCESS table as TCRdb keeps it, with only in-frame sequences that have V and J called. A part of the clones is gone; compared with another copy, unresolved V genes explain less than half, and the rest is unexplained. The V and J calls and the clone size are those of that table, but D and trimming were determined from the DNA. The sample table shows 100,000 to 150,000 clones, and about 87% are seen once. The leading ten clones occupy about 1.9% of the sample.

The source material was PBMCs. The clonotype comes from a woman aged 18-35 years in good health and CMV-seronegative. The rearrangement joined TRBV9 to TRBJ2-3; perhaps TRBD2 is the D gene, with 6 bases matching. The CDR3 region reads CASSVAGRTDTQYF. The DNA is as follows: TGTGCCAGCAGCGTAGCGGGGAGGACAGATACGCAGTATTTT.